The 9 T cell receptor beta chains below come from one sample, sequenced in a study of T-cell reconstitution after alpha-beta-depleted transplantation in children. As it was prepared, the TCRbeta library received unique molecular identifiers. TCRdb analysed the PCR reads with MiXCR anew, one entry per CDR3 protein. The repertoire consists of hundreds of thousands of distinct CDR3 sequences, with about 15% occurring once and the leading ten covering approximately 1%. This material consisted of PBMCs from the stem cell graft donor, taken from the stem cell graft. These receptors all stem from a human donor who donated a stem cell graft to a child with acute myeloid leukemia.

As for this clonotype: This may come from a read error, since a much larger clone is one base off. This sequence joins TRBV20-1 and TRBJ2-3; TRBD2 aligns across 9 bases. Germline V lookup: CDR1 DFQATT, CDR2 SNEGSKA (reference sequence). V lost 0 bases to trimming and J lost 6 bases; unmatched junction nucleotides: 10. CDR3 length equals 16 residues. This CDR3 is CSARDPKRGVTDTQYF. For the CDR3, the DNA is TGCAGTGCTAGAGACCCTAAGCGGGGGGTAACGGATACGCAGTATTTT.

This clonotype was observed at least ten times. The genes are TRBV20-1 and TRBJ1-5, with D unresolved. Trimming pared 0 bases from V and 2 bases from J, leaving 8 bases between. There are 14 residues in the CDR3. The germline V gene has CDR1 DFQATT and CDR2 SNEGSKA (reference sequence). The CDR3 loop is CSARETGGNQPQHF. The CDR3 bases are TGCAGTGCTAGAGAAACGGGAGGCAATCAGCCCCAGCATTTT.

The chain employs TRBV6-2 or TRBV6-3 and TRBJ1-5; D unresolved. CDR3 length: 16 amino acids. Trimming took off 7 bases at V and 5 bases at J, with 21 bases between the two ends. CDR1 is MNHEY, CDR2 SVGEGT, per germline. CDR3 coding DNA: TGTGCCAGCAACAAAGGAGTCCAATCGTGGGATCAGCCCCAGCATTTT. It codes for CASNKGVQSWDQPQHF.

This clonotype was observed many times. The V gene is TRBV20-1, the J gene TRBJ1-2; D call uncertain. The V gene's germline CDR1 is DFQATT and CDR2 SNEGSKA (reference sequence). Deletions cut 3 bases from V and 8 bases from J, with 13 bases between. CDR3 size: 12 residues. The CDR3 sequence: CSARDVPQGYTF. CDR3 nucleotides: TGCAGTGCTAGGGACGTCCCGCAGGGCTACACCTTC.

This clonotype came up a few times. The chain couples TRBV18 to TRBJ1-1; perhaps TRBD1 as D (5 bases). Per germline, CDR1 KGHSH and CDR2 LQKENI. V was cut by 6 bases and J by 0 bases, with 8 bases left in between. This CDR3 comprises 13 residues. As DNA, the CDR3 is TGTGCCAGCTCGGGGGGATTGAACACTGAAGCTTTCTTT. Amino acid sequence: CASSGGLNTEAFF.

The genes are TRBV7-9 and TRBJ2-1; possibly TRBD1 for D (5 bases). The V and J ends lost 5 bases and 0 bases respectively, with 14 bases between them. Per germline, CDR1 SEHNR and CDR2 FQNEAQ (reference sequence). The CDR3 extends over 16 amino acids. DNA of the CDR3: TGTGCCAGCAGCCCGACAGTACTGATCTCCTACAATGAGCAGTTCTTC. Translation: CASSPTVLISYNEQFF. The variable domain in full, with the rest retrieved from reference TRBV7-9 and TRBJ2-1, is DTGVSQNPRHKITKRGQNVTFRCDPISEHNRLYWYRQTLGQGPEFLTYFQNEAQLEKSRLLSDRFSAERPKGSFSTLEIQRTEQGDSAMYLCASSPTVLISYNEQFFGPGTRLTVL.

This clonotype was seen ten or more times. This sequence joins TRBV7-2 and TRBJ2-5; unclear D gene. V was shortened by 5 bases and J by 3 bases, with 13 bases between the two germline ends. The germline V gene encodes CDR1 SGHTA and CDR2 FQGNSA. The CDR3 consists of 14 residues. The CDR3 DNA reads TGTGCCAGCAGCCCCGGTGGTCTAAAAGAGACCCAGTACTTC. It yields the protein CASSPGGLKETQYF.

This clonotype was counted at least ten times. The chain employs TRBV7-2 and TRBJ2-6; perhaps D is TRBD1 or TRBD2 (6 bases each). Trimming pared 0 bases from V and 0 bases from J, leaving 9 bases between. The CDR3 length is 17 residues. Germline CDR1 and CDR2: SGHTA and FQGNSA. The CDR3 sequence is CASSLAGGSSGANVLTF. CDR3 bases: TGTGCCAGCAGCTTAGCAGGGGGGAGCTCTGGGGCCAACGTCCTGACTTTC.

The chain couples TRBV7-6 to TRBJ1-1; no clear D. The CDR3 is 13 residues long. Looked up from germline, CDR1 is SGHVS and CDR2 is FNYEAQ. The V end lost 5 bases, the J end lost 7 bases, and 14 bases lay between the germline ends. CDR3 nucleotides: TGTGCCAGCAGCCCCGTGGGTGTTGGTGAAGCTTTCTTT. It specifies CASSPVGVGEAFF.